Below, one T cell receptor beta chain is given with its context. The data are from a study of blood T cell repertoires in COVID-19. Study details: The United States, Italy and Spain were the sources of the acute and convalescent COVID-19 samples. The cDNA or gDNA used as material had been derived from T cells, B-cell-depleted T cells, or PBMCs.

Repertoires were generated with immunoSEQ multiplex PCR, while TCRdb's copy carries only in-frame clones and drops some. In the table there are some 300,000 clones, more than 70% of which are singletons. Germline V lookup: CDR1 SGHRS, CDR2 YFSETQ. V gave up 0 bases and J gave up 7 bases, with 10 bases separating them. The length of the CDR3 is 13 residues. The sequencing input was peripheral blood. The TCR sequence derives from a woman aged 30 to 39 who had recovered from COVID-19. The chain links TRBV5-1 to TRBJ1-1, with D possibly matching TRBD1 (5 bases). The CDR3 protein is CASSLARAGEAFF. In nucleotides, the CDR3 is TGCGCCAGCAGCTTGGCCAGGGCTGGTGAAGCTTTCTTT.